This paragraph covers one T cell receptor beta chain sequence. The germline gives CDR1 MNHGY, CDR2 SAAAGT. This CDR3 comprises 15 residues. V lost 0 bases and J 3 bases, leaving 9 bases between the germline ends. Produced via immunoSEQ multiplex PCR; TCRdb's table is partial and in-frame only. The table shows about 660,000 clones, with approximately 90% occurring only once. This sample was included in a study of shared T cell receptors in the human thymus. The same sample was also studied in work on human thymus T cells. This second study says: The study used thymus tissue resected during corrective heart surgery. Gene usage for V and J segments appeared biased in thymic and blood repertoires. Thymic repertoires from unrelated individuals overlapped highly, related research reported.

The chain has TRBV6-8 and TRBJ2-1; D possibly corresponds to TRBD2 (5 bases). This clonotype was obtained from a boy younger than two with a congenital heart defect. Sequencing used thymocytes. The CDR3 DNA is TGTGCCAGCAGTTACTCGGGAGTTGACTACAATGAGCAGTTCTTC. Its translation: CASSYSGVDYNEQFF.